Listed below are T cell receptor beta chains from one sample, sequenced in a study of Graves' ophthalmopathy and Graves' hyperthyroidism. TCRdb re-analysed the multiplex PCR reads in MiXCR, keeping a single row per CDR3 protein. The profile shows about 700,000 distinct CDR3 sequences, 35% to 50% of them singletons. Sequenced sample: peripheral blood. The origin of the receptors is an adult man with Graves' ophthalmopathy. Both conserved end residues are part of each CDR3. The D gene is left open where the match is weak. Rows may omit the clone size; those that give it use once, few, many or a size class.

many	15	TRBV7-2	.	TRBJ1-1	TGTGCCAGCAGCTCCGACGTTGGACGTAACACTGAAGCTTTCTTT	CASSSDVGRNTEAFF
.	14	TRBV7-3	.	TRBJ1-5	TGCGCCAGCAGCCAAACCCAGGGCAATCAGCCCCAGCATTTT	CASSQTQGNQPQHF
.	13	TRBV29-1	TRBD2	TRBJ2-7	TGCAGCGTTGTAACTAGCGACTCCTACGAGCAGTACTTC	CSVVTSDSYEQYF
.	17	TRBV7-2	.	TRBJ1-1	TGCGCCAGCAGCCAAGACGTTGGGGATGCTGTCTTCACTGAAGCTTTCTTT	CASSQDVGDAVFTEAFF
few	16	TRBV7-9	.	TRBJ2-7	TGTGCCAGCAGCTTATACCCCCCGGGTAGCGGCTACGAGCAGTACTTC	CASSLYPPGSGYEQYF
.	12	TRBV29-1	.	TRBJ1-2	TGCAGCCTCGGACAGCCTAACTATGGCTACACCTTC	CSLGQPNYGYTF
.	19	TRBV24-1	TRBD1	TRBJ1-5	TGTGCCAGCAGTTACGCGGACAGGGTGGGGTATTATAGCAATCAGCCCCAGCATTTT	CASSYADRVGYYSNQPQHF
many	15	TRBV7-6	.	TRBJ1-5	TGTGCCAGCAGCTTAGCTCCGGGCAGGGGTCAGCCCCAGCATTTT	CASSLAPGRGQPQHF
.	15	TRBV19	.	TRBJ1-2	TGTGCCAGTAGTATTCCCGCAATTTCGAACTATGGCTACACCTTC	CASSIPAISNYGYTF
many	16	TRBV7-9	TRBD1	TRBJ1-5	TGTGCCAGCAGTTACAATAGCGACAGGGCCAATCAGCCCCAGCATTTT	CASSYNSDRANQPQHF
few	13	TRBV5-1	.	TRBJ2-7	TGCGCCAGCAATCGGGACGGTTCCTACGAGCAGTACTTC	CASNRDGSYEQYF
few	15	TRBV10-2	.	TRBJ2-5	TGCGCCAGCAGGCTTTCTGCGGAAGGTCGGGAGACCCAGTACTTC	CASRLSAEGRETQYF
many	15	TRBV25-1	.	TRBJ2-7	TGTGCCAGCAGTGACCGGGACCGTCCTCCCTACGAGCAGTACTTC	CASSDRDRPPYEQYF
few	17	TRBV5-1	TRBD1	TRBJ1-4	TGCGCCAGCAGCCTTGACGGGTCGGGACAGGGCGGCGAAAAACTGTTTTTT	CASSLDGSGQGGEKLFF
few	13	TRBV20-1	.	TRBJ1-5	TGCAGTGCTAGGACGGGGTTCAATCAGCCCCAGCATTTT	CSARTGFNQPQHF
.	14	TRBV9	.	TRBJ1-1	TGTGCCAGCAGTGCTGGGACAAGGAACACTGAAGCTTTCTTT	CASSAGTRNTEAFF
.	13	TRBV25-1	TRBD1	TRBJ2-2	TGTGCCAGCAGTTCATACAGGGGGACACAGCTGTTTTTT	CASSSYRGTQLFF
.	15	TRBV29-1	.	TRBJ1-1	TGCGGCCTCACCGGCGGGCGCATTCGGAACACTGAAGCTTTCTTT	CGLTGGRIRNTEAFF
few	11	TRBV29-1	.	TRBJ1-1	TGCAGCGTTGAGCACAACACTGAAGCTTTCTTT	CSVEHNTEAFF
many	13	TRBV25-1	.	TRBJ1-1	TGTGCCAGCAGGCCTGGCGGGGGGCACAAAGCTTTCTTT	CASRPGGGHKAFF
.	13	TRBV4-2	.	TRBJ1-2	TGTGCCTGGAGTCCGGACGGGATCTATGGCTACACCTTC	CAWSPDGIYGYTF
.	13	TRBV10-3	TRBD1	TRBJ1-6	TGTGCCATCAGCCGGACAGGGGATTCACCCCTCCACTTT	CAISRTGDSPLHF
.	14	TRBV2	.	TRBJ1-2	TGTGCCAGCAGTTACTCCGCAGGACGGAGAAGCTACACCTTC	CASSYSAGRRSYTF
many	15	TRBV7-9	TRBD1	TRBJ1-6	TGTGCCAGCAGCTCGCCGGGACAGGGTCACTCACCCCTCCACTTT	CASSSPGQGHSPLHF
.	13	TRBV6-5	TRBD1	TRBJ1-2	TGTGCCAGCAGTCAGGACAGGGCAAGTGGCTACACCTTC	CASSQDRASGYTF
.	16	TRBV10-1	TRBD1	TRBJ2-7	TGCGCCAGCAGCCGAATTCCGGGACAGGCCAGCTACGAGCAGTACTTC	CASSRIPGQASYEQYF
few	18	TRBV2	TRBD1	TRBJ2-7	TGTGCCAGCAAATACAGGGGGAAGGGGGGAGAGGTCACCTACGAGCAGTACTTC	CASKYRGKGGEVTYEQYF
many	13	TRBV11-2	.	TRBJ2-5	TGTGCCAGCAGCTTAGAGCTGCGAGAGACCCAGTACTTC	CASSLELRETQYF
.	15	TRBV9	TRBD2	TRBJ2-7	TGTGCCAGCAGCGTACTAGCGGGAGATGTAAACGAGCAGTACTTC	CASSVLAGDVNEQYF
.	14	TRBV2	.	TRBJ1-1	TGTGCCAGCAGTGTCACGGGGGGAACTAATGAAGCTTTCTTT	CASSVTGGTNEAFF
.	11	TRBV29-1	.	TRBJ1-5	TGCAGCGTTGAGTGGGGCCTGCCCCAGCATTTT	CSVEWGLPQHF
many	15	TRBV7-6	.	TRBJ1-6	TGTGCCAGCGGGGCCAGGAGCAGTGAGAATTCACCCCTCCACTTT	CASGARSSENSPLHF
.	17	TRBV2	TRBD1	TRBJ2-7	TGTGCCAGCAGAGCCGGGACAGGGGGCGGCGGTCCCTACGAGCAGTACTTC	CASRAGTGGGGPYEQYF
.	17	TRBV10-1	.	TRBJ1-4	TGCGCCAGCAGCCACGCGGGAAGGGGGAAAACTAATGAAAAACTGCTTTTT	CASSHAGRGKTNEKLLF
many	14	TRBV7-9	TRBD1	TRBJ2-5	TGTGCCAGCAGCCCTGGGACAGACCAAGAGACCCAGTACTTC	CASSPGTDQETQYF
many	14	TRBV2	TRBD1	TRBJ2-7	TGTGCCAGCAGGGGGACAGGGTGGACCTACGAGCAGTACTTC	CASRGTGWTYEQYF
few	12	TRBV12-3/TRBV12-4	.	TRBJ1-1	TGTGCCAGCAGCTCAACAGGGATTGAAACTTTCTTT	CASSSTGIETFF
.	14	TRBV7-9	.	TRBJ2-7	TGTGCCAGCAGCCCCGGAGGGGGGTGGGGCGAGCAGTACTTC	CASSPGGGWGEQYF
few	14	TRBV9	.	TRBJ1-2	TGTGCCAGCAGTTACTCGCCAGGGGCGGATGGCTACACCTTC	CASSYSPGADGYTF
.	15	TRBV19	.	TRBJ2-5	TGTGCCAGTAGTGAGGCCCGGACAACTAAAGAGACCCGGTACTTC	CASSEARTTKETRYF
many	15	TRBV19	TRBD2	TRBJ2-5	TGTGCCAGTAGTCCGGGACTAGCGGCCAGGGAGACCCAGTACTTC	CASSPGLAARETQYF